The T cell receptor beta chain under discussion was sequenced for a study of CD8 T cells in ankylosing spondylitis. The study, taken as a whole, reports: About 8 highly homologous variants formed a TCR beta motif that appeared characteristic of ankylosing spondylitis blood. Some of the motif variants had earlier been found in reactive arthritis patients' fluid and blood.

On this clonotype itself: Antigen unknown.

Quantitative 5'-RACE with molecular barcodes produced the TCR beta libraries. In TCRdb, the 5' RACE reads were re-called with MiXCR into one record per CDR3 protein. Of roughly 240,000 distinct CDR3 sequences in the sample, roughly a third are singletons; the top ten hold 4% to 5%. Per germline, CDR1 SGHTA and CDR2 FQGNSA. The germline V and J ends were trimmed by 0 bases and 7 bases, with 12 bases remaining between them. The CDR3 covers 14 residues. Sequenced sample: blood, either unsorted or a sorted T cell fraction (not recorded which). The TCR comes from a male donor with ankylosing spondylitis or in good health (not recorded which). V usage is TRBV7-2 and J usage is TRBJ2-5, with D perhaps matching TRBD1 (6 bases). The CDR3 region is CASSLATGKGTQYF. For the CDR3, the DNA is TGTGCCAGCAGCTTAGCCACAGGGAAGGGGACCCAGTACTTC. The whole variable domain, remainder taken from reference TRBV7-2 and TRBJ2-5, is GAGVSQSPSNKVTEKGKDVELRCDPISGHTALYWYRQSLGQGLEFLIYFQGNSAPDKSGLPSDRFSAERTGGSVSTLTIQRTQQEDSAVYLCASSLATGKGTQYFGPGTRLLVL.